Listed below are T cell receptor beta chains from one sample, sequenced in a study of blood T cell repertoires in COVID-19. Assay: immunoSEQ multiplex PCR; the TCRdb copy retains only in-frame clones and omits some. The data hold around 170,000 clones, with roughly 86% observed a single time. Sequencing used peripheral blood. The receptors originated from a man aged 50 to 59 with active or convalescent COVID-19. CDR3s leave out the opening cysteine and the closing phenylalanine or tryptophan. D genes are given only for firm matches. Size values are once, few and many counts, or a class for expanded clones, and some rows have none.

d_call v_call clone_size cdr3_aa
- TRBV28 - ASSASGIRSTEAF
- TRBV24-1 - ATSWLGTSGRSNQPQH
- TRBV5-1 - ASRGGSETQY
TRBD1 TRBV5-1 few ASSSGQGISPLH
TRBD1 TRBV25-1 - ASSEYFQGQGDDSPLH
- TRBV9 - ASRGAPGANILT
TRBD1 TRBV19 - ASSITGGAGELF
- TRBV23-1 - ASSQSSDGDTEAF
TRBD1 TRBV19 - ASSTTGANGNTIY
- TRBV15 - ATSRDLTAATNEKLF
TRBD1 TRBV5-1 - ASSIGQGVGDTQY
- TRBV10-3 - AIREGSGGDEQY
- TRBV6-2/TRBV6-3 - ASSPLAVPGELF
- TRBV6-5 - ASSIGQFNEKLF
- TRBV4-1 - ASSQDLTVSYNEQF
- TRBV19 - ASSIVTGSNQPQH
TRBD2 TRBV28 - ASSFSTSGRTPSTDTQY
- TRBV6-5 - ASSFAETQY
- TRBV4-2 - ASRGVADTQY
TRBD2 TRBV11-2 - ASSLGASGNGEQY
- TRBV30 - AWSVRARPSKLF
TRBD1 TRBV5-4 - ASSSGQGFNYGYT
TRBD2 TRBV2 - ASTRASGGLETQY
TRBD2 TRBV5-6 - ASRKMAGGLAGNYEQY
- TRBV27 - ASRRPGDYGYT
- TRBV5-5 - ASTKSGGAYTEAF
- TRBV7-2 - ASSLLGSGYGYT
TRBD1 TRBV5-1 - ASSAGQGGETQY
- TRBV7-3 - ASSLSLDSEAF
TRBD2 TRBV18 - ASSPPGLLFGEQF
- TRBV19 - ASSIGRDYGYT
TRBD1 TRBV12-3/TRBV12-4 - ASSRQGGYGYT
- TRBV5-4 - ASSSRLISTDTQY
- TRBV3-1/TRBV3-2 once ASSPFGVTDTQY
- TRBV19 - ASSTPGLRGYSPLH
TRBD1 TRBV15 - ATSRDLGQTYEQY
TRBD1 TRBV5-5 once ASSGGQSYGYT
TRBD2 TRBV5-1 - ASNAGTSAHNEQF
TRBD1 TRBV9 - ASSVEDRGNSPLH
- TRBV11-2 once ASRTTRGWPIVTQY